This T cell receptor beta chain was identified during a study of control samples from healthy donors and cancer patients. V gave up 2 bases and J gave up 0 bases, with 11 bases separating them. The CDR3 is 15 amino acids. The data were produced by immunoSEQ multiplex PCR, yet TCRdb's version contains in-frame clones alone and is incomplete. The sample gives about 220,000 clones, around 94% of which show up once; about 1.6% is in the top ten. V gene TRBV23-1 combines with J gene TRBJ2-7; D is unclear. TRBV23-1 is marked as an open reading frame, function uncertain. The TCR originated in a man aged 45-65 years in good health. The sequencing sample was made of blood. The CDR3, as DNA: TGCGCCAGCAGTCAAGAACCAGGAAGCTCCTACGAGCAGTACGTC. Translated: CASSQEPGSSYEQYV.